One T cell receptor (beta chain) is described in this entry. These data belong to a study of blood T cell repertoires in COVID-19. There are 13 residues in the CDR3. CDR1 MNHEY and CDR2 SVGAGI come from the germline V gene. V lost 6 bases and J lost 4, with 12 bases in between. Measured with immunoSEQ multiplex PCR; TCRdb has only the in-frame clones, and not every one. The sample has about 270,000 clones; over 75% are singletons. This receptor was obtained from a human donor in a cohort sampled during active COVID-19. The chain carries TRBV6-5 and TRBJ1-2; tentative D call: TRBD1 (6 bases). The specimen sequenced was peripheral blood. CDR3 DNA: TGTGCCAGCAGGGGGGCAGGCCGCTATGGCTACACCTTC. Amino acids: CASRGAGRYGYTF.